Given below is one TCR beta chain in context. Its antigen is unidentified. The data belong to a study of T cell responses to AZD1222 COVID-19 vaccine. Study conclusions and caveats: The number of AZD1222 recipients seropositive at baseline was only 5 to 7. The donors showed a predominance of white British ancestry and of females, with possible underestimation of clonal diversity.

The data were produced by immunoSEQ multiplex PCR, yet TCRdb's version contains in-frame clones alone and is incomplete. The table records roughly 97,000 clones, roughly 84% of them present only once. The V and J ends lost 6 bases and 4 bases respectively, with 15 bases between them. CDR1 and CDR2 from the germline V gene are MNHEY and SVGAGI. This CDR3 spans 14 amino acids. Material: peripheral blood, obtained on day 0 of AZD1222 vaccination. This chain connects TRBV6-5 to TRBJ1-1; a weak D match, TRBD1 (6 bases). The source of this sequence is an adult in good health. The CDR3 nucleotides are TGTGCCAGCAGCTTACAGGGAGGGAGCACTGAAGCTTTCTTT. This codes for CASSLQGGSTEAFF.